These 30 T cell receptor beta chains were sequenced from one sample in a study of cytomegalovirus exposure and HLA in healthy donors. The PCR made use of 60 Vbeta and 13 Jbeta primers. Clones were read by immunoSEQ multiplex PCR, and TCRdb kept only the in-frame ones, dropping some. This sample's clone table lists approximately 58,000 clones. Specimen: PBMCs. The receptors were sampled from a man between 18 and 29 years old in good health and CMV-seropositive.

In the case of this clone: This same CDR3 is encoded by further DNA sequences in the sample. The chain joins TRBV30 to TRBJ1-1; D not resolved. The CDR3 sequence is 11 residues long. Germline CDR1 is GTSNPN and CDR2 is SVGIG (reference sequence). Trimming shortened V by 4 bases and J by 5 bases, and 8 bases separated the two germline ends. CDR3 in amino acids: CAWIRRTEAFF. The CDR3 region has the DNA TGTGCCTGGATTCGGAGAACTGAAGCTTTCTTT.

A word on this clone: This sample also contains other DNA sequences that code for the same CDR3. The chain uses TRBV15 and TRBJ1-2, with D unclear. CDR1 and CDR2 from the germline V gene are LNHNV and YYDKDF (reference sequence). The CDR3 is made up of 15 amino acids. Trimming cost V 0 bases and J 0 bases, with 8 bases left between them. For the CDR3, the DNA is TGTGCCACCAGCAGAGATAGAGGAGCTAACTATGGCTACACCTTC. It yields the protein CATSRDRGANYGYTF.

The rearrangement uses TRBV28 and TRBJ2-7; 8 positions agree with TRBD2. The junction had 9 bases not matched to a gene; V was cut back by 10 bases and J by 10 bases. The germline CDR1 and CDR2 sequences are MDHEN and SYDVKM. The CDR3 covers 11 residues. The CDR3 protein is CATIAGPSQYF. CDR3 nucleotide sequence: TGTGCCACCATAGCGGGACCCAGTCAGTACTTC.

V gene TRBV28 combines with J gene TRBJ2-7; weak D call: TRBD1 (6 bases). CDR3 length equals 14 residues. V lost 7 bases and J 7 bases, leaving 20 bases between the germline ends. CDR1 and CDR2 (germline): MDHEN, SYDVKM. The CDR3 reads CASNTIRDNGEQYF. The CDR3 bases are TGTGCCAGCAATACTATCCGGGACAATGGGGAGCAGTACTTC. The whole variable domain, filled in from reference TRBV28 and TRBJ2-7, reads DVKVTQSSRYLVKRTGEKVFLECVQDMDHENMFWYRQDPGLGLRLIYFSYDVKMKEKGDIPEGYSVSREKKERFSLILESASTNQTSMYLCASNTIRDNGEQYFGPGTRLTVT.

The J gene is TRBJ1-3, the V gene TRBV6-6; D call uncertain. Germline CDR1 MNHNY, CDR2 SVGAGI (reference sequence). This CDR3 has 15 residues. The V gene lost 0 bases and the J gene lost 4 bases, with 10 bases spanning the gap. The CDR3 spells CASSYSRARGNTIYF. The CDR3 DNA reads TGTGCCAGCAGTTACTCGAGGGCGCGAGGAAACACCATATATTTT.

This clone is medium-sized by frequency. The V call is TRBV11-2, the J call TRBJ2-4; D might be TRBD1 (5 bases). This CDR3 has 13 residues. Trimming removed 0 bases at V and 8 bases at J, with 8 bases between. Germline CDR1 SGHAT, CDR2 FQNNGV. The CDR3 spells CASSLDTRDIQYF. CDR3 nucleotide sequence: TGTGCCAGCAGCTTAGATACCAGGGACATTCAGTACTTC.

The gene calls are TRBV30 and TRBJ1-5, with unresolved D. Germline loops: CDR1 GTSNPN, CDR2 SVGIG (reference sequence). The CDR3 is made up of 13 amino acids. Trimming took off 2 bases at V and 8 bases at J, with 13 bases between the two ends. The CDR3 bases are TGTGCCTGGAGTTTGAGTATGGCGGAGCCCCAGCATTTT. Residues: CAWSLSMAEPQHF.

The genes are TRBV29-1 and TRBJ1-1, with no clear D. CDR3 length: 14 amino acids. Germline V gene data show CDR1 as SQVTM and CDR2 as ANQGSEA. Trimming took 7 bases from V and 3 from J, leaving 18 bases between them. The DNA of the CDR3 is TGCAGCGCCCCCCCCCGCGGCATCCACACTGAAGCTTTCTTT. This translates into CSAPPRGIHTEAFF.

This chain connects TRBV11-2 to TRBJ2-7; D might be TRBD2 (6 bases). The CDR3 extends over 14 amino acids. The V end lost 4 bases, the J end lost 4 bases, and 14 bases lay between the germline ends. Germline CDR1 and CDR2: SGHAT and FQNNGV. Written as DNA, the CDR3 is TGTGCCAGCAGCTCGACCACGGGAGCGTACGAGCAGTACTTC. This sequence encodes CASSSTTGAYEQYF.

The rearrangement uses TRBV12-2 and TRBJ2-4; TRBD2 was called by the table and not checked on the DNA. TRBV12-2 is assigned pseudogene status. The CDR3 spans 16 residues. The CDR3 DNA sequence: TGTGCAAGTCGCTTAGCCCGGGGGGAGGAGGGGAACATTCAGTACTTC. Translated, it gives CASRLARGEEGNIQYF.

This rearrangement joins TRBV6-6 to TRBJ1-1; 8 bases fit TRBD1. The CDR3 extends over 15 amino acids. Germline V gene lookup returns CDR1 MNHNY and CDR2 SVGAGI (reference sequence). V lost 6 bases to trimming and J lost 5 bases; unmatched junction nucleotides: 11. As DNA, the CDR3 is TGTGCCAGCAGACCCGCCGGGACAGGTCTTACTGAAGCTTTCTTT. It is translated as CASRPAGTGLTEAFF.

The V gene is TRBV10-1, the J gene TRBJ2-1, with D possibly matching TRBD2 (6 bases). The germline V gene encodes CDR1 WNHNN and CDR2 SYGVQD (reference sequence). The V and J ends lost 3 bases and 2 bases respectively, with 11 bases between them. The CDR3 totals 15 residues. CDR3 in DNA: TGCGCCAGCAGTGAAATGGCGGGAACCTACAATGAGCAGTTCTTC. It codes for CASSEMAGTYNEQFF.

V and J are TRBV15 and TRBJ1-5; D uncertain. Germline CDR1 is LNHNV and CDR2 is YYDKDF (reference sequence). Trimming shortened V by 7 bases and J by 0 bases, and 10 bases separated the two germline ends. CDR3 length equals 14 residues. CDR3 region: CATNGEDSNQPQHF. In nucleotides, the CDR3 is TGTGCCACCAACGGGGAAGATAGCAATCAGCCCCAGCATTTT. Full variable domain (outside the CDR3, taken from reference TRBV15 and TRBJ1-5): DAMVIQNPRYQVTQFGKPVTLSCSQTLNHNVMYWYQQKSSQAPKLLFHYYDKDFNNEADTPDNFQSRRPNTSFCFLDIRSPGLGDTAMYLCATNGEDSNQPQHFGDGTRLSIL.

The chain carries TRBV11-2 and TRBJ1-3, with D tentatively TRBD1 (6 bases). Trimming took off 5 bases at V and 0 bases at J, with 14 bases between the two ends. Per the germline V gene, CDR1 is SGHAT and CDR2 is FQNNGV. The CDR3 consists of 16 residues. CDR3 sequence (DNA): TGTGCCAGCAGCACCAGACAGGACCCCTCTGGAAACACCATATATTTT. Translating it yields CASSTRQDPSGNTIYF.

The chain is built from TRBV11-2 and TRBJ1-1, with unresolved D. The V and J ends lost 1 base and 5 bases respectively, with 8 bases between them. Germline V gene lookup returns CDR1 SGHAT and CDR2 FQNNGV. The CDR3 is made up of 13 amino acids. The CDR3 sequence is CASSLVAGTEAFF. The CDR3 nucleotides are TGTGCCAGCAGCTTAGTGGCAGGTACTGAAGCTTTCTTT.

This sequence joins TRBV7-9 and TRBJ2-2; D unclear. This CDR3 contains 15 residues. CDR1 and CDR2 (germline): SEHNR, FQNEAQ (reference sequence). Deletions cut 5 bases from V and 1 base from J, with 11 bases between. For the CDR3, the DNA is TGTGCCAGCAGCCCCCCGAGCGAGAACACCGGGGAGCTGTTTTTT. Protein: CASSPPSENTGELFF. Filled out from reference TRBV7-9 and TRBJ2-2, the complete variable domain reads DTGVSQNPRHKITKRGQNVTFRCDPISEHNRLYWYRQTLGQGPEFLTYFQNEAQLEKSRLLSDRFSAERPKGSFSTLEIQRTEQGDSAMYLCASSPPSENTGELFFGEGSRLTVL.

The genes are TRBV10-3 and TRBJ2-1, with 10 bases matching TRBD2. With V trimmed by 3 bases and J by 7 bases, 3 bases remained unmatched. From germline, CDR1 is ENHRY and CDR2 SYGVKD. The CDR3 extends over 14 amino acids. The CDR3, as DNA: TGTGCCATCAGTGAAGCGGGAGGGCGGAATGAGCAGTTCTTC. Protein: CAISEAGGRNEQFF.

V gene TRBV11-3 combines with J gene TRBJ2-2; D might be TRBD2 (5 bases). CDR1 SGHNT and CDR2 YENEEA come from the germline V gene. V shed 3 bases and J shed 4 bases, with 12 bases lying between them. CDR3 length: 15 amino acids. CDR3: CASSFEGAGTGELFF. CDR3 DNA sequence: TGTGCCAGCAGCTTCGAAGGTGCGGGCACCGGGGAGCTGTTTTTT.

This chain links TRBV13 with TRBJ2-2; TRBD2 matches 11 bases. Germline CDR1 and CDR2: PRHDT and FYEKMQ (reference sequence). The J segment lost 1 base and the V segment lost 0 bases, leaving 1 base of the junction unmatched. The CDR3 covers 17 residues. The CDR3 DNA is TGTGCCAGCAGCTTAGGGACTAGCGGGGAGAACACCGGGGAGCTGTTTTTT. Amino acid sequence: CASSLGTSGENTGELFF.

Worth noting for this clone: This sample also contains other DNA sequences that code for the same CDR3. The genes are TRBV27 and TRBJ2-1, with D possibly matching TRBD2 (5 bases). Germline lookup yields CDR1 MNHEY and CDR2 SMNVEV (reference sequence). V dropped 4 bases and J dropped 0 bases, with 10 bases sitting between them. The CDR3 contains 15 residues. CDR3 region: CASSSHGVSYNEQFF. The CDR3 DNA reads TGTGCCAGCAGTTCCCACGGGGTCTCCTACAATGAGCAGTTCTTC.

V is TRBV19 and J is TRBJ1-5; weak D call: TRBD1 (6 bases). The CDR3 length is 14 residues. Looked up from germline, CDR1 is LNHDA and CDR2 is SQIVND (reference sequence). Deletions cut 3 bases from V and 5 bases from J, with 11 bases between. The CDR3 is CASSISSGDQPQHF. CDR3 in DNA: TGTGCCAGTAGTATTTCCTCAGGGGATCAGCCCCAGCATTTT.

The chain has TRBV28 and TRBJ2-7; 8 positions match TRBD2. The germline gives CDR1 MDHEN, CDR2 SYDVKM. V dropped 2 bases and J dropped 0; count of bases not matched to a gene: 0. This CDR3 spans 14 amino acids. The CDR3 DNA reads TGTGCCAGCAGTTTAGGACTAGCCTCCTACGAGCAGTACTTC. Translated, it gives CASSLGLASYEQYF.

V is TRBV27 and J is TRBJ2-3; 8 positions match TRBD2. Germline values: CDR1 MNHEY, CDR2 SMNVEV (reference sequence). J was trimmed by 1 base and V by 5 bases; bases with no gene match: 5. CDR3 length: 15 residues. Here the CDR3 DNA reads TGTGCCAGCAGTGGAGGGCGGGAGGGCACAGATACGCAGTATTTT. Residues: CASSGGREGTDTQYF.

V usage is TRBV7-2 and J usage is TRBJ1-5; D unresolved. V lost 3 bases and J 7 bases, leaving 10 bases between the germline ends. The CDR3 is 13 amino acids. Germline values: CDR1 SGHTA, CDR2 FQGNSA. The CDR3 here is CASSLIVNQPQHF. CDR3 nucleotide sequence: TGTGCCAGCAGCTTGATAGTCAACCAGCCCCAGCATTTT.

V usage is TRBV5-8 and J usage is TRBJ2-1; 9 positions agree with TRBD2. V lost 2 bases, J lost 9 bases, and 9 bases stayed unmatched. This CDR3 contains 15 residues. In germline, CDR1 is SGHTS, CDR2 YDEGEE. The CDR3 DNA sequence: TGTGCCAGCAGCTTTAGCGGGAGTAGTGTAAGTGAGCAGTTCTTC. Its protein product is CASSFSGSSVSEQFF.

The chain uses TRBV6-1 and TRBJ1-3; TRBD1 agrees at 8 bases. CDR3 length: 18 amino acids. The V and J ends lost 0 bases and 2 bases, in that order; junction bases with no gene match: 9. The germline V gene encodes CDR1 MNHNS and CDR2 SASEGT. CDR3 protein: CASSEATGGVRAGNTIYF. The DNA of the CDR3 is TGTGCCAGCAGTGAAGCTACAGGGGGGGTTAGGGCTGGAAACACCATATATTTT.

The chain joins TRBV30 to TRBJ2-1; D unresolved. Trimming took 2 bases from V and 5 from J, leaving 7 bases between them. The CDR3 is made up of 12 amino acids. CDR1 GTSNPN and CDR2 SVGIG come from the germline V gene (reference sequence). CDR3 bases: TGTGCCTGGAGTCTAGATAACAATGAGCAGTTCTTC. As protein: CAWSLDNNEQFF.

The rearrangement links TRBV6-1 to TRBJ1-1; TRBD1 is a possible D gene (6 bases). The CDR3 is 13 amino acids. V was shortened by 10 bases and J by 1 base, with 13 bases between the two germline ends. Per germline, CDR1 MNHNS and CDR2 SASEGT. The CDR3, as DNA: TGTGCCACCACGGGACAAAGGAACACTGAAGCTTTCTTT. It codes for CATTGQRNTEAFF.

CDR3 protein: CASSGQTGSIETQYF. Here the CDR3 DNA reads TGTGCCAGCAGTGGGCAGACAGGGTCTATCGAGACCCAGTACTTC. V gene TRBV2 combines with J gene TRBJ2-5; 7 nucleotides line up with TRBD1. Germline CDR1 and CDR2: SNHLY and FYNNEI. CDR3 length: 15 residues. After removal of 4 bases from V and 5 bases from J, the junction contained 10 bases not matched to a gene.

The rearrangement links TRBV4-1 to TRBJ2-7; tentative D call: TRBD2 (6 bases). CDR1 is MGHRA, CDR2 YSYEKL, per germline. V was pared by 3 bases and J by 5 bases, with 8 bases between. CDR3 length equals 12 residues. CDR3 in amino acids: CASSHGGDEQYF. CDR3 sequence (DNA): TGCGCCAGCAGCCATGGCGGGGACGAGCAGTACTTC.